This T cell receptor beta chain was obtained from a study of T cell responses to AZD1222 COVID-19 vaccine. Study findings and constraints: The donors showed a predominance of white British ancestry and of females, with possible underestimation of clonal diversity.

The repertoire was sequenced with immunoSEQ multiplex PCR; TCRdb's copy has only in-frame clones and lacks some. The sample shows fewer than 95,000 clones, 89% of them seen only once. In germline, CDR1 is GTSNPN, CDR2 SVGIG (reference sequence). V shed 8 bases and J shed 2 bases, with 19 bases lying between them. The CDR3 totals 14 residues. The analysis combined second doses at about 4 or about 12 weeks. With regard to this clone: What it recognizes is unknown.

The genes are TRBV30 and TRBJ2-7; a possible D gene is TRBD2 (6 bases). The sequencing used peripheral blood, collected 28 days after the second AZD1222 dose. The receptor's source is an adult who received the AZD1222 COVID-19 vaccine. CDR3 nucleotides: TGTGCCCTTGGGGCCGGGAGAGGCCCCTACGAGCAGTACTTC. Its protein is CALGAGRGPYEQYF.